One and the same sample provided the 16 T cell receptor beta chains below, sequenced in a study of blood T cell repertoires in COVID-19. Profiling relied on immunoSEQ multiplex PCR, and the TCRdb table lists in-frame clones only, not all of them. Of almost 250,000 clones listed, around nine tenths are singletons. Material for sequencing was PBMCs or T cells enriched from blood (not recorded which). These receptors came from a woman aged 45-59 years who had recovered from COVID-19.

The chain recombines TRBV9 with TRBJ2-7; D perhaps matches TRBD2 (6 bases). Per germline, CDR1 SGDLS and CDR2 YYNGEE. Trimming shortened V by 0 bases and J by 4 bases, and 14 bases separated the two germline ends. The CDR3 totals 15 residues. The CDR3 DNA sequence: TGTGCCAGCAGCGTAGGGGGCTCGGGACTTTACGAGCAGTACTTC. Its translation: CASSVGGSGLYEQYF.

The rearrangement links TRBV7-6 to TRBJ2-5, with 11 bases identical to TRBD1. The CDR3 is 15 amino acids. CDR1 is SGHVS and CDR2 is FNYEAQ in the germline V gene. Losses at the gene ends were 5 bases for V and 7 bases for J; bases not matched to a gene: 9. This chain's CDR3 is CASSTPLGQGGTQYF. The CDR3 nucleotides read TGTGCCAGCAGCACCCCCCTGGGACAGGGGGGGACCCAGTACTTC.

The V gene is TRBV12-2, the J gene TRBJ2-1; no DNA check was done on the table's D call, TRBD2. TRBV12-2 is given as a pseudogene. CDR3 length: 16 amino acids. The CDR3 here is CASRTRLAGVHNEQFF. In nucleotides, the CDR3 is TGTGCAAGTCGCACCCGACTAGCGGGAGTCCACAATGAGCAGTTCTTC.

The rearrangement links TRBV5-1 to TRBJ2-7; 7 bases fit TRBD1. The ends lost 0 bases at V and 1 base at J; junction bases unmatched: 4. This CDR3 spans 15 amino acids. The germline V gene encodes CDR1 SGHRS and CDR2 YFSETQ. CDR3 bases: TGCGCCAGCAGCTTGGATCAACAGGGGTCCTACGAGCAGTACTTC. Its translation is CASSLDQQGSYEQYF.

The CDR3 is CASSEGVWTSSEQYF. The CDR3 DNA is TGTGCCAGCAGTGAAGGGGTTTGGACTAGCAGCGAGCAGTACTTC. This rearrangement joins TRBV2 to TRBJ2-7; TRBD2 aligns across 8 bases. CDR1 is SNHLY and CDR2 is FYNNEI in the germline V gene. This CDR3 contains 15 residues. Losses at the gene ends were 1 base for V and 6 bases for J; bases not matched to a gene: 8.

This clone was detected only once. The chain uses TRBV9 and TRBJ2-1; weak D call: TRBD1 (5 bases). The CDR3 has 12 amino acids. Germline loops: CDR1 SGDLS, CDR2 YYNGEE. Trimming pared 3 bases from V and 7 bases from J, leaving 8 bases between. The CDR3 coding sequence is TGTGCCAGCAGCGGTAGGGGAAATGAGCAGTTCTTC. Amino acids: CASSGRGNEQFF.

V gene TRBV25-1 combines with J gene TRBJ2-4; 7 bases agree with TRBD2. The CDR3 sequence is 15 residues long. CDR1 MGHDK and CDR2 SYGVNS come from the germline V gene. The V gene end was trimmed by 5 bases and the J gene end by 8 bases; junction bases not matched to a gene: 12. DNA of the CDR3: TGTGCCAGCAGTTCTAGGGCGGGAGTGGGAGACATTCAGTACTTC. Its protein is CASSSRAGVGDIQYF.

The genes are TRBV5-8 and TRBJ2-1, with a weak D call TRBD2 (6 bases). This CDR3 region has 16 residues. Per germline, CDR1 SGHTS and CDR2 YDEGEE. V lost 3 bases and J lost 4, with 17 bases in between. The CDR3 nucleotides are TGTGCCAGCAGCTCAAACCTAAGCGCGGGATACAATGAGCAGTTCTTC. This codes for CASSSNLSAGYNEQFF.

The chain carries TRBV18 and TRBJ1-1; D remains unclear. V gave up 6 bases and J gave up 4 bases, with 9 bases separating them. The CDR3 is 12 amino acids. In germline, CDR1 is KGHSH, CDR2 LQKENI. CDR3: CASSPSSTEAFF. The CDR3 nucleotides are TGTGCCAGCTCCCCATCTTCCACTGAAGCTTTCTTT.

The chain couples TRBV7-2 to TRBJ1-5, with D possibly matching TRBD1 (6 bases). The CDR3 is 13 amino acids. Germline V gene lookup returns CDR1 SGHTA and CDR2 FQGNSA. The V gene lost 8 bases and the J gene lost 7 bases, with 15 bases spanning the gap. The CDR3 is CASSTGGHQPQHF. CDR3 nucleotides: TGTGCCAGCTCAACGGGGGGACACCAGCCCCAGCATTTT.

The rearrangement uses TRBV28 and TRBJ2-5; 8 nucleotides match TRBD2. The CDR3 consists of 15 residues. V lost 6 bases to trimming and J lost 3 bases; unmatched junction nucleotides: 9. Per the germline V gene, CDR1 is MDHEN and CDR2 is SYDVKM. The CDR3 DNA reads as TGTGCCAGCAGCCTCAGAACTAGCGGTAAAGAGACCCAGTACTTC. This encodes CASSLRTSGKETQYF.

This clone occurred once. This rearrangement joins TRBV5-5 to TRBJ1-5, with D unclear. Trimming took off 0 bases at V and 3 bases at J, with 10 bases between the two ends. This CDR3 is 15 amino acids long. Germline CDR1 reads SGHKS; CDR2 reads YYEKEE (reference sequence). This CDR3 is CASSLDGGPNQPQHF. CDR3 DNA sequence: TGTGCCAGCAGCTTGGACGGAGGACCCAATCAGCCCCAGCATTTT.

This clone was detected only a few times. This chain uses TRBV4-1 with TRBJ2-2; perhaps TRBD2 as D (6 bases). Between the trimmed V and J ends, which lost 3 bases and 5 bases, there was a span of 13 bases. This CDR3 has 15 amino acids. CDR1 and CDR2 (germline): MGHRA, YSYEKL. CDR3 coding DNA: TGCGCCAGCAGCCAGGCGGGAAGGGAGACCGGGGAGCTGTTTTTT. It specifies CASSQAGRETGELFF.

The V call is TRBV3-1 (or the pseudogene TRBV3-2), the J call TRBJ2-2; a possible D gene is TRBD2 (5 bases). From germline, CDR1 is LGHDT and CDR2 YNNKEL (reference sequence). The CDR3 length is 15 residues. The V end was cut by 5 bases, the J end by 7 bases, with 17 bases between. CDR3 nucleotide sequence: TGTGCCAGCAGCTCACGGGGTAGGGCTGACGGGGAGCTGTTTTTT. It codes for CASSSRGRADGELFF.

J is TRBJ1-1 and V is TRBV5-1; 7 positions match TRBD1. CDR1 is SGHRS and CDR2 is YFSETQ in the germline V gene. CDR3 size: 16 residues. Germline trimming cut 0 bases from V and 5 bases from J; bases unmatched to any gene: 10. CDR3 region: CASSLVRGKVVTEAFF. The CDR3 DNA is TGCGCCAGCAGCTTGGTCAGGGGGAAGGTGGTAACTGAAGCTTTCTTT.

This clone occurred once. The chain carries TRBV5-1 and TRBJ1-3; D is ambiguous. CDR1 is SGHRS, CDR2 YFSETQ, per germline. The V gene lost 6 bases and the J gene lost 0 bases, with 13 bases spanning the gap. The CDR3 contains 15 residues. CDR3 region: CASTGDGRSGNTIYF. The CDR3 nucleotides are TGCGCCAGCACCGGAGACGGCCGCTCTGGAAACACCATATATTTT.